This TCR beta chain was documented in a study of cytotoxic CD8 clonotypes in ibrutinib-treated CLL. Study information: Researchers reported about 10 relapsed/refractory and some 14 treatment-naive patients, 17 to 18 of them IGHV unmutated. Samples had a mean of about 250,000 productive templates and roughly 90,000 productive rearrangements.

Sequenced by immunoSEQ multiplex PCR; TCRdb stores in-frame clones only, minus some. The top ten clones hold roughly a tenth of a sample with some 140,000 clones, 80% to 95% of them seen once. The CDR3 totals 14 residues. Germline V gene sequence: CDR1 LNHDA, CDR2 SQIVND (reference sequence). Between the trimmed V and J ends, which lost 5 bases and 0 bases, there was a span of 8 bases. The chain joins TRBV19 to TRBJ2-1; D perhaps matches TRBD2 (6 bases). The receptor comes from a human donor with chronic lymphocytic leukemia. Sequenced here: PBMCs, sampled after 12 months of ibrutinib treatment. This chain's CDR3 is CASSALASYNEQFF. CDR3 in DNA: TGTGCCAGTAGTGCACTAGCCTCCTACAATGAGCAGTTCTTC.